The next 11 T cell receptor beta chains were all read from a single sample in a study of somatic mutations in cytotoxic T cells in rheumatoid arthritis. The assay was immunoSEQ multiplex PCR, and TCRdb's table has in-frame clones only and misses some. This table has 7,000 or so clones, 60% appearing once. Sequencing was carried out using CD8+ T cells sorted from blood. These receptor sequences come from a woman in her thirties or forties in good health.

The rearrangement links TRBV7-9 to TRBJ1-1; D gene uncertain. The V end was cut by 6 bases, the J end by 1 base, with 9 bases between. The CDR3 has 13 amino acids. The germline V gene has CDR1 SEHNR and CDR2 FQNEAQ (reference sequence). The CDR3 DNA reads as TGTGCCAGCAGTCTTTGGAGGAACACTGAAGCTTTCTTT. Residues: CASSLWRNTEAFF. Combining the CDR3 with reference TRBV7-9 and TRBJ1-1 gives the whole variable domain DTGVSQNPRHKITKRGQNVTFRCDPISEHNRLYWYRQTLGQGPEFLTYFQNEAQLEKSRLLSDRFSAERPKGSFSTLEIQRTEQGDSAMYLCASSLWRNTEAFFGQGTRLTVV.

This clone was picked up a small number of times. CDR3 sequence reads: CASSWDRTPGDTGELFF. The CDR3 region has the DNA TGTGCCAGCAGTTGGGACAGGACACCTGGGGACACCGGGGAGCTGTTTTTT. The gene calls are TRBV27 and TRBJ2-2; 8 bases fit TRBD1. CDR3 length equals 17 residues. Germline V lookup: CDR1 MNHEY, CDR2 SMNVEV (reference sequence). Unmatched junction bases numbered 10, after V lost 4 bases and J lost 3 bases.

The chain employs TRBV7-6 and TRBJ2-4; D tentatively fits TRBD1 or TRBD2 (5 bases each). With 5 bases removed from V and 8 bases from J, the gap between germline ends came to 16 bases. Germline loops: CDR1 SGHVS, CDR2 FNYEAQ. The CDR3 runs to 14 residues. The CDR3 nucleotides read TGTGCCAGCAGCCGGGACGGGCTTCTAGACATTCAGTACTTC. This translates into CASSRDGLLDIQYF.

The V call is TRBV10-3, the J call TRBJ2-7; 7 positions match TRBD2. CDR1 ENHRY and CDR2 SYGVKD come from the germline V gene. This CDR3 is 14 amino acids long. With V trimmed by 5 bases and J by 2 bases, 6 bases remained unmatched. DNA of the CDR3: TGTGCCATCAGTTCCAGCGGGACCCCCTACGAGCAGTACTTC. Protein sequence: CAISSSGTPYEQYF.

J is TRBJ1-1 and V is TRBV6-6, with D unresolved. The ends were cut back, 5 bases at V and 5 bases at J, with 0 bases in the middle. In germline, CDR1 is MNHNY, CDR2 SVGAGI (reference sequence). CDR3 length equals 9 residues. The CDR3 nucleotides read TGTGCCAGCAGTACTGAAGCTTTCTTT. It is translated as CASSTEAFF.

The chain couples TRBV6-5 to TRBJ1-1, with D hard to call. V dropped 0 bases and J dropped 8 bases, with 10 bases sitting between them. Germline V CDR1 and CDR2: MNHEY, SVGAGI. CDR3 length: 13 amino acids. The CDR3 is CASSYSAAGEAFF. CDR3 nucleotide sequence: TGTGCCAGCAGTTACTCGGCCGCGGGAGAAGCTTTCTTT.

The gene calls are TRBV2 and TRBJ2-1; TRBD2 aligns across 10 bases. The CDR3 is 18 residues long. Unmatched junction bases numbered 20, after V lost 8 bases and J lost 7 bases. In germline, CDR1 is SNHLY, CDR2 FYNNEI. This CDR3 reads CASLMGFGASGSSNEQFF. The CDR3 DNA follows: TGTGCCAGCCTGATGGGCTTCGGGGCTAGCGGGAGTTCTAATGAGCAGTTCTTC.

This clone was found a few times. The gene calls are TRBV4-2 and TRBJ2-2; D gene ambiguous. CDR1 LGHNA and CDR2 YNFKEQ come from the germline V gene. The CDR3 sequence is 16 residues long. V was pared by 0 bases and J by 5 bases, with 13 bases between. The CDR3 protein is CASSQESIAQTGELFF. Here the CDR3 DNA reads TGTGCCAGCAGCCAAGAATCGATAGCCCAGACCGGGGAGCTGTTTTTT.

V is TRBV6-5 and J is TRBJ2-1; D unresolved. This CDR3 is 12 amino acids long. CDR1 MNHEY and CDR2 SVGAGI come from the germline V gene. V was cut by 6 bases and J by 4 bases, with 7 bases left in between. Here the CDR3 reads CASSGPYNEQFF. DNA of the CDR3: TGTGCCAGCAGCGGGCCTTACAATGAGCAGTTCTTC.

The table lists this clone with a few counts. The chain carries TRBV11-3 and TRBJ2-1; D is perhaps TRBD2 (6 bases). This CDR3 is built from 13 residues. The germline CDR1 and CDR2 sequences are SGHNT and YENEEA. The V end was cut by 2 bases, the J end by 7 bases, with 9 bases between. Written as DNA, the CDR3 is TGTGCCAGCAGCTTAATCAGCGGGAATGAGCAGTTCTTC. Its protein product is CASSLISGNEQFF.

In its sample, this clone was seen a few times. The chain employs TRBV6-5 and TRBJ1-2, with D perhaps matching TRBD1 (6 bases). CDR1 is MNHEY and CDR2 is SVGAGI in the germline V gene. Trimming took off 6 bases at V and 7 bases at J, with 12 bases between the two ends. This CDR3 region has 12 residues. The CDR3 spells CASRQGRSGYTF. The CDR3 region has the DNA TGTGCCAGCAGACAGGGACGGAGTGGCTACACCTTC.